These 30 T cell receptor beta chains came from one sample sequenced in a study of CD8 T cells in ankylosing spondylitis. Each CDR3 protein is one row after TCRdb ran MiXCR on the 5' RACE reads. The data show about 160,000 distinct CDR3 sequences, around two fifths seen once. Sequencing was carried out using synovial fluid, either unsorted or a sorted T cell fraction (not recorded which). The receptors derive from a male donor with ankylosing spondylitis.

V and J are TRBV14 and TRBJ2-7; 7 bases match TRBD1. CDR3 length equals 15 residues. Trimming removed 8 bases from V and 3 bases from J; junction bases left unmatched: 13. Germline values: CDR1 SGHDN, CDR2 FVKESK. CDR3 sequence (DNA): TGTGCCAGCCCAACCGGGACAGTCGGCTTCTACGAGCAGTACTTC. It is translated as CASPTGTVGFYEQYF.

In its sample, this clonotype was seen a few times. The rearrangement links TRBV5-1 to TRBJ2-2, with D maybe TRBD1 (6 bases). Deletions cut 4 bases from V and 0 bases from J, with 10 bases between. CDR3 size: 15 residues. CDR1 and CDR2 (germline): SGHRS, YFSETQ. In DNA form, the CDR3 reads TGCGCCAGCAGCGCCGGACAGACGAACACCGGGGAGCTGTTTTTT. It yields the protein CASSAGQTNTGELFF.

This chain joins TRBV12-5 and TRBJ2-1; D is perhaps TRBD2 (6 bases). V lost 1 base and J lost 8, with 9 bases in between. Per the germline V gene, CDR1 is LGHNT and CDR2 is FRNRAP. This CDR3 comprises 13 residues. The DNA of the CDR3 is TGTGCTAGTGGTTTGGAAACTAGCCATGAGCAGTTCTTC. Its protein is CASGLETSHEQFF.

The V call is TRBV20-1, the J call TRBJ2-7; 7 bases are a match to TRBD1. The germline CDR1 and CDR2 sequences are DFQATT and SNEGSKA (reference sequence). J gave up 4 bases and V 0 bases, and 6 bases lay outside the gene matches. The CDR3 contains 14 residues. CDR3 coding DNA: TGCAGTGCTAGAGATCTTAGGGGGCAGTACGAGCAGTACTTC. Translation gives CSARDLRGQYEQYF.

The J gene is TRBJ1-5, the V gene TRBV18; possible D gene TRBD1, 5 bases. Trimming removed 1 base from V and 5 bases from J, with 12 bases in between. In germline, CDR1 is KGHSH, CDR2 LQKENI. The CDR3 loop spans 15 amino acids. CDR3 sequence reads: CASSPRDHRDQPQHF. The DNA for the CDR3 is TGTGCCAGCTCACCACGGGACCACCGCGATCAGCCCCAGCATTTT.

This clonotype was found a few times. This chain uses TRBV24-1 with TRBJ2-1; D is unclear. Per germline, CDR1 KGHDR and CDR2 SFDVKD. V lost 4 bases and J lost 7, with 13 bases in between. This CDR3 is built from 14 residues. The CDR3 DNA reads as TGTGCCACCAGTGACCCCCTTGTTGGGAATGAGCAGTTCTTC. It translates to CATSDPLVGNEQFF.

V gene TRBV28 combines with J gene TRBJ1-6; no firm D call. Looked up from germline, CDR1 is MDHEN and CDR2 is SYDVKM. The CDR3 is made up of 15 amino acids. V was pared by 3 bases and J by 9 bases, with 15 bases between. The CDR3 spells CASSLEGVGISPLHF. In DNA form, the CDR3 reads TGTGCCAGCAGTTTGGAGGGAGTGGGCATTTCACCCCTCCACTTT.

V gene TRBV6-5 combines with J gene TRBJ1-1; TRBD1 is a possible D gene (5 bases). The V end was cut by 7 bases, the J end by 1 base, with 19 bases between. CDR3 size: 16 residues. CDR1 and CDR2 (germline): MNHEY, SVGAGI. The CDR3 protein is CASKLVLGAANTEAFF. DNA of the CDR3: TGTGCCAGCAAGTTAGTTTTAGGGGCCGCGAACACTGAAGCTTTCTTT.

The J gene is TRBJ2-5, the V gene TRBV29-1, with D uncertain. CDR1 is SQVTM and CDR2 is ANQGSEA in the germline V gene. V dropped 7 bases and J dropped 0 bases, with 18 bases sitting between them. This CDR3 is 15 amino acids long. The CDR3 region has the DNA TGCAGCGGGTGGGCTTACGCCAGTTACCAAGAGACCCAGTACTTC. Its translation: CSGWAYASYQETQYF.

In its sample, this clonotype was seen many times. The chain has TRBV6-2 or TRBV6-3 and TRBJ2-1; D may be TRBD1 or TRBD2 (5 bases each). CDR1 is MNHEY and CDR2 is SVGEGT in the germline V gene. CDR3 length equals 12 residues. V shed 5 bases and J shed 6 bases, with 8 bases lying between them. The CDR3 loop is CASSGTFNEQFF. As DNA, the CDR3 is TGTGCCAGCAGTGGGACGTTCAATGAGCAGTTCTTC.

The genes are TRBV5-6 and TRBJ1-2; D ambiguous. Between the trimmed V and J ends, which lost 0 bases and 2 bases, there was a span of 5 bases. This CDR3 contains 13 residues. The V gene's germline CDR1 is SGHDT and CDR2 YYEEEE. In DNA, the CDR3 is TGTGCCAGCAGCTTGGGAGACAACTATGGCTACACCTTC. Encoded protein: CASSLGDNYGYTF.

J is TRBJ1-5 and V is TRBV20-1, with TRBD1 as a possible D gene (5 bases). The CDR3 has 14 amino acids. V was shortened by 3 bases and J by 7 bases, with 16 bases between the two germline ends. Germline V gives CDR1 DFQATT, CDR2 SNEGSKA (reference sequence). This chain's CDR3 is CSASIPQGGQPQHF. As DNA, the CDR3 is TGCAGTGCTAGCATCCCCCAGGGAGGGCAGCCCCAGCATTTT.

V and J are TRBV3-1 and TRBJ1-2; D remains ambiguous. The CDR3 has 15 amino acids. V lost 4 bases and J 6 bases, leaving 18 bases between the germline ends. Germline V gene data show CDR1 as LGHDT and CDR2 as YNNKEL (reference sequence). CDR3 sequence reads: CASSLSKVPTDGYTF. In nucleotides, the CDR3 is TGTGCCAGCAGCCTATCGAAGGTTCCCACGGATGGCTACACCTTC.

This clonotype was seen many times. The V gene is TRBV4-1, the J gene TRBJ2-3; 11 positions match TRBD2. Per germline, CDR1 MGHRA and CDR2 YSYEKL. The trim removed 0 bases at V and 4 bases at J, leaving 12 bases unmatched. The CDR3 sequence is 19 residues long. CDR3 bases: TGCGCCAGCAGCCAAGATGGGGTAGCGGGGGGGGAACGCGCAGATACGCAGTATTTT. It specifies CASSQDGVAGGERADTQYF.

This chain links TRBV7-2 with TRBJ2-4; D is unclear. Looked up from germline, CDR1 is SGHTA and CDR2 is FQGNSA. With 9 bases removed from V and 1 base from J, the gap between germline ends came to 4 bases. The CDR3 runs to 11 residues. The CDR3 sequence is CASGAKNIQYF. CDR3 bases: TGTGCCAGTGGGGCCAAAAACATTCAGTACTTC.

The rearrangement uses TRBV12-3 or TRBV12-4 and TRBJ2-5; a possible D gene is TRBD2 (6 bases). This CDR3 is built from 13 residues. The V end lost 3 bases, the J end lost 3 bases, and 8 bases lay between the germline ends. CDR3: CASSFWGEETQYF. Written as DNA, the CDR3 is TGTGCCAGCAGTTTTTGGGGGGAAGAGACCCAGTACTTC.

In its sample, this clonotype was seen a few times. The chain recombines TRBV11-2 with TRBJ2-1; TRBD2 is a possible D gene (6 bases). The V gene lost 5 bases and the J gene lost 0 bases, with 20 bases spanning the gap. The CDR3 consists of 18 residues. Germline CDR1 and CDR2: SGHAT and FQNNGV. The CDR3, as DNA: TGTGCCAGCAGCCCTCGGTGGGCGGGACTTCCCTCCTACAATGAGCAGTTCTTC. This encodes CASSPRWAGLPSYNEQFF. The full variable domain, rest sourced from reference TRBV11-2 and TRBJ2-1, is EAGVAQSPRYKIIEKRQSVAFWCNPISGHATLYWYQQILGQGPKLLIQFQNNGVVDDSQLPKDRFSAERLKGVDSTLKIQPAKLEDSAVYLCASSPRWAGLPSYNEQFFGPGTRLTVL.

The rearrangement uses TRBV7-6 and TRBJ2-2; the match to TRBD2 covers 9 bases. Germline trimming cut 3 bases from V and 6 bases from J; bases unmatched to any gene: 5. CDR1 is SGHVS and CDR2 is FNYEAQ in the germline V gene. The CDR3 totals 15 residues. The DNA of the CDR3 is TGTGCCAGCAGCTTCCTACTAGCGGGTTCCGGGGAGCTGTTTTTT. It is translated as CASSFLLAGSGELFF.

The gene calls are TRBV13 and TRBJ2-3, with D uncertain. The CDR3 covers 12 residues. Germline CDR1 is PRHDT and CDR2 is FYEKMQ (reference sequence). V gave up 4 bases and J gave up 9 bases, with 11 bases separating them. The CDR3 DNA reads TGTGCCAGCAGCTCCGCCAGTCGGACGCAGTATTTT. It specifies CASSSASRTQYF.

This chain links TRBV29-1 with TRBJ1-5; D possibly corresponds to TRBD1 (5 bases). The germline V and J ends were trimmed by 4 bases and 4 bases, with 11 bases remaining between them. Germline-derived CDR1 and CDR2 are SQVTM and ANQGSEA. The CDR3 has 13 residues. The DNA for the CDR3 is TGCAGCGTTGTACCGGGGACTAATCAGCCCCAGCATTTT. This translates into CSVVPGTNQPQHF.

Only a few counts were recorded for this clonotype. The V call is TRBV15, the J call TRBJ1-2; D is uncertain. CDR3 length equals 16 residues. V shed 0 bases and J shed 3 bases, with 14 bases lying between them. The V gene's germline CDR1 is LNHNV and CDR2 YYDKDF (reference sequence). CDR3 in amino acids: CATSRDWRAPDYGYTF. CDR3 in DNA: TGTGCCACCAGCAGAGATTGGAGGGCCCCTGACTATGGCTACACCTTC.

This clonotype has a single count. CDR3 DNA: TGTGCCAGCAGAGGGGACAGCTCCTATAATTCACCCCTCCACTTT. It is translated as CASRGDSSYNSPLHF. The rearrangement links TRBV2 to TRBJ1-6; 7 bases align to TRBD1. Germline CDR1 and CDR2: SNHLY and FYNNEI. With V trimmed by 6 bases and J by 0 bases, 2 bases remained unmatched. The CDR3 has 15 residues.

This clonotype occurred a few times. Here the CDR3 DNA reads TGCAGTGCTAGAGAGGGGACAGACTTTCGGCCCCAGCATTTT. Translated, it gives CSAREGTDFRPQHF. V gene TRBV20-1 combines with J gene TRBJ1-5; the match to TRBD1 covers 7 bases. V lost 0 bases and J lost 9; bases outside the gene matches: 8. Germline V CDR1 and CDR2: DFQATT, SNEGSKA (reference sequence). This CDR3 is 14 amino acids long.

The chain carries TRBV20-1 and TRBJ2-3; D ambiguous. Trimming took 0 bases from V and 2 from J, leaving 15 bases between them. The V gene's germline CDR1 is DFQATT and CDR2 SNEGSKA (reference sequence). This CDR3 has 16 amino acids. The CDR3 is CSARDFWPHNTDTQYF. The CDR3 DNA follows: TGCAGTGCTAGAGATTTTTGGCCCCATAACACAGATACGCAGTATTTT.

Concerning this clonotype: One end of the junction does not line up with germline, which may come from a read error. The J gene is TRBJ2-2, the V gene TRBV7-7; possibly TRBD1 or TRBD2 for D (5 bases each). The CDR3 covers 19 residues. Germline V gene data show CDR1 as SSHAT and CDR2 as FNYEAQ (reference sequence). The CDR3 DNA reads TGTGCTAGCAGCTTAGCAAAGGTCTGGACACGGAGTGGGAGCGGGGAGCTGTTTTTT. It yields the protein CASSLAKVWTRSGSGELFF.

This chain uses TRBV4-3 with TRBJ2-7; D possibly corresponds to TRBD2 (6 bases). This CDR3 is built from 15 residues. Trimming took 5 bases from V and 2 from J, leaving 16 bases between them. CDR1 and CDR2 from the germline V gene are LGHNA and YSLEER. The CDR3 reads CASSSGLLPPYEQYF. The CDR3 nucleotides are TGCGCCAGCAGCTCAGGACTACTACCCCCCTACGAGCAGTACTTC.

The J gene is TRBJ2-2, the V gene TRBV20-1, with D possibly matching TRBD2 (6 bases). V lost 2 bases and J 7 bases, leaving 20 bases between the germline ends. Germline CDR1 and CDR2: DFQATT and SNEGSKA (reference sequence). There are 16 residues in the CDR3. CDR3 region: CSARNLALGPGGELFF. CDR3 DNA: TGCAGTGCTAGAAACCTAGCGCTAGGGCCTGGCGGGGAGCTGTTTTTT.

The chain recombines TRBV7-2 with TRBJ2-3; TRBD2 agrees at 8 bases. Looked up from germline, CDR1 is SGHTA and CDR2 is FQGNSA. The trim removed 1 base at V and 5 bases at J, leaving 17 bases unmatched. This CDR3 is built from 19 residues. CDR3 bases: TGTGCCAGCAGCTTAGGGCCCCATAGAGCGGGAGCCCCCGAAGATACGCAGTATTTT. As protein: CASSLGPHRAGAPEDTQYF. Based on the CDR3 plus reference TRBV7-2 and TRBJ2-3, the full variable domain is GAGVSQSPSNKVTEKGKDVELRCDPISGHTALYWYRQSLGQGLEFLIYFQGNSAPDKSGLPSDRFSAERTGGSVSTLTIQRTQQEDSAVYLCASSLGPHRAGAPEDTQYFGPGTRLTVL.

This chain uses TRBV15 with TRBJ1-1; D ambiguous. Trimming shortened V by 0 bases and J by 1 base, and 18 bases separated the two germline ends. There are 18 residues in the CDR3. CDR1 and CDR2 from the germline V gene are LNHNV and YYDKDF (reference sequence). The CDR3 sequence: CATSREVWRGRSNTEAFF. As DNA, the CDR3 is TGTGCCACCAGCAGAGAGGTGTGGCGAGGACGTTCGAACACTGAAGCTTTCTTT. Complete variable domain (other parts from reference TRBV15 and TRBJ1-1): DAMVIQNPRYQVTQFGKPVTLSCSQTLNHNVMYWYQQKSSQAPKLLFHYYDKDFNNEADTPDNFQSRRPNTSFCFLDIRSPGLGDTAMYLCATSREVWRGRSNTEAFFGQGTRLTVV.

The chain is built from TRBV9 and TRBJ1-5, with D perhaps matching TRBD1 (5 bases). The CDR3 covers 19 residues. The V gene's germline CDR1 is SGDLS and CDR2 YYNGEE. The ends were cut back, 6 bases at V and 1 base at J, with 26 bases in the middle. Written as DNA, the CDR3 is TGTGCCAGCAACTCTTTTCTAAGGGGTGGGAATAGGAGCAATCAGCCCCAGCATTTT. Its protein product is CASNSFLRGGNRSNQPQHF.